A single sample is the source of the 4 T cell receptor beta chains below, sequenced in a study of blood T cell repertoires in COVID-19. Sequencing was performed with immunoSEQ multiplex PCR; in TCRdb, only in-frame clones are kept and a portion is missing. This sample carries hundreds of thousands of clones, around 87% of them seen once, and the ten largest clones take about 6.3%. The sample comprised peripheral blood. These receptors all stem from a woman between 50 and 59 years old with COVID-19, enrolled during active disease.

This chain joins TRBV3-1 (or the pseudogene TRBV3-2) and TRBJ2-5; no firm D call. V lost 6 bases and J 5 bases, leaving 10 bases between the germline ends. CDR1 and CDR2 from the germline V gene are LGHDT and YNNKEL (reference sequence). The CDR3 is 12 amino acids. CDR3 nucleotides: TGTGCCAGCAGAGACCCCAGGGAGACCCAGTACTTC. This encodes CASRDPRETQYF.

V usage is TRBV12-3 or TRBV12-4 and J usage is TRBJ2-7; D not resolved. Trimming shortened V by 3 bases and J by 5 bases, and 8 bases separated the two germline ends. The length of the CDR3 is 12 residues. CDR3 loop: CASSLELHEQYF. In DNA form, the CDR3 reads TGTGCCAGCAGTTTGGAGCTCCACGAGCAGTACTTC.

The CDR3, as DNA: TGTGCCAGCAGCAAAGTAAGGACTAGCGGACTAAGCTACAATGAGCAGTTCTTC. This sequence encodes CASSKVRTSGLSYNEQFF. This chain uses TRBV21-1 with TRBJ2-1; the DNA was not used to check the table's D call, TRBD2. TRBV21-1 corresponds to a pseudogene. The CDR3 is 18 amino acids.

CDR3 region: CASSQDRANLAKNIQYF. The CDR3 DNA sequence: TGTGCCAGCAGCCAAGATCGAGCGAACCTAGCCAAAAACATTCAGTACTTC. The genes are TRBV3-1 (or the pseudogene TRBV3-2) and TRBJ2-4; D uncertain. The V gene lost 0 bases and the J gene lost 0 bases, with 12 bases spanning the gap. The CDR3 is made up of 17 amino acids. Per the germline V gene, CDR1 is LGHDT and CDR2 is YNNKEL (reference sequence).